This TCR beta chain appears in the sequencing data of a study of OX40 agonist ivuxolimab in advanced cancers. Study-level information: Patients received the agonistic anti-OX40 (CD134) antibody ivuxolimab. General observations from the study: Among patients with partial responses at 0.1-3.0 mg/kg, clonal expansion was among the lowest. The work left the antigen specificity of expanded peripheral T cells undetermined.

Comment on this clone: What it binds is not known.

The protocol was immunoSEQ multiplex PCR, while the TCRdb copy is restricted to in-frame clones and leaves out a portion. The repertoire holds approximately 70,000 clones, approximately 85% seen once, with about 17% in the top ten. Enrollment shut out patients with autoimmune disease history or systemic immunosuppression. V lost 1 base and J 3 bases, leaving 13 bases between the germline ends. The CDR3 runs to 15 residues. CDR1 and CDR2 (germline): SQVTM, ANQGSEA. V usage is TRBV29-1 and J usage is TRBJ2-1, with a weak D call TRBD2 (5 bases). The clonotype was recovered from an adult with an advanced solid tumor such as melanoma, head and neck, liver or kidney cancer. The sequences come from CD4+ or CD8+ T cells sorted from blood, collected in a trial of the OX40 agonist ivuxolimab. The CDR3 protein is CSVEGTSTHYNEQFF. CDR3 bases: TGCAGCGTTGAAGGGACTTCCACGCACTACAATGAGCAGTTCTTC.